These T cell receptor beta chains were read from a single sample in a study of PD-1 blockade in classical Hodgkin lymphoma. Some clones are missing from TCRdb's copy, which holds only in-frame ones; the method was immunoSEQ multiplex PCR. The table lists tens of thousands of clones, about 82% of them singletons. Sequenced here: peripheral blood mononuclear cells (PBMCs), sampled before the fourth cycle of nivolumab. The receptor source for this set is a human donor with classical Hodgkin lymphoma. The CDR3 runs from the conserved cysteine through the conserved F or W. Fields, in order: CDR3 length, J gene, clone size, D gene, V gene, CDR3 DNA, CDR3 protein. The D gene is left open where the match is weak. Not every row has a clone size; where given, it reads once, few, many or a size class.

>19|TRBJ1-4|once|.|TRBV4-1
TGCGCCAGCAGCCAAGATAACGGACAGTTTAGTACAACTAATGAAAAACTGTTTTTT
CASSQDNGQFSTTNEKLFF
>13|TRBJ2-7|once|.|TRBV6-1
TGTGCCAGCAGTGAGGGGCCTCACTACGAGCAGTACTTC
CASSEGPHYEQYF
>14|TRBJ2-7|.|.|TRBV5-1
TGCGCCAGCAGCTTGTGGGACACAACCTACGAGCAGTACTTC
CASSLWDTTYEQYF
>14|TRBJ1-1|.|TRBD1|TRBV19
TGTGCCAGTAGTCCAGTACAGGGGGCCTATAGGGATTTCTTT
CASSPVQGAYRDFF
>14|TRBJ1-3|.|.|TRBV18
TGTGCCAGCTCACCACAGGGGTCTGGAAACACCATATATTTT
CASSPQGSGNTIYF
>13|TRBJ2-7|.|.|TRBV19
TGTGCCAGCGGTCGCAGGAGCTCCTACGAGCAGTACTTC
CASGRRSSYEQYF
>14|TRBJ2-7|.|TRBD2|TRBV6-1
TGTGCCAGCAGGGCTAGCGGGAGGGTAAACGAGCAGTACTTC
CASRASGRVNEQYF
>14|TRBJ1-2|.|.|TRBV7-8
TGTGCCAGCAGCTTAGGTGCGGCAGAGTATGGCTACACCTTC
CASSLGAAEYGYTF
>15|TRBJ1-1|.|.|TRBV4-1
TGCGCCAGCAGCCCTTCGAATGCACTGAACACTGAAGCTTTCTTT
CASSPSNALNTEAFF
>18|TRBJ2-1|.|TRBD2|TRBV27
TGTGCCAGCAGTGGACTAGCGGGAGTCCTAGGGCAAAACAATGAGCAGTTCTTC
CASSGLAGVLGQNNEQFF
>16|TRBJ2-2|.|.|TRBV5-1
TGCGCCAGCACCACCTCAGGCACTAGCTTCACCGGGGAGCTGTTTTTT
CASTTSGTSFTGELFF
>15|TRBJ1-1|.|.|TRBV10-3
TGTGCCATCAGGACGGCCGGGAGCTCAAACACTGAAGCTTTCTTT
CAIRTAGSSNTEAFF
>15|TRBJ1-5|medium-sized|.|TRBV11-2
TGTGCCAGCAGCCTAGGCTTGGGGCCTCTTCAGCCCCAGCATTTT
CASSLGLGPLQPQHF
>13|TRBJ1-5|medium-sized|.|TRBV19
TGTGCCAGTAGTAGGGGCCCCCCCCAGCCCCAGCATTTT
CASSRGPPQPQHF
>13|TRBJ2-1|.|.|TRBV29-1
TGCAGCGTCGACCCAGGGGGGACGTGGGGGCAGTTCTTC
CSVDPGGTWGQFF
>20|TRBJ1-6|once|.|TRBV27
TGTGCCAGCAGTTTTTACTCAGGGAATTTGCTAAGCTCCTATAATTCACCCCTCCACTTT
CASSFYSGNLLSSYNSPLHF
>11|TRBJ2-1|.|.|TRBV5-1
TGCGCCAGCAGCTCCCTCAATGAGCAGTTCTTC
CASSSLNEQFF
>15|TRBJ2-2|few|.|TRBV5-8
TGTGCCAGCAGCCCACAGGGACACCTCACCGGGGAGCTGTTTTTT
CASSPQGHLTGELFF
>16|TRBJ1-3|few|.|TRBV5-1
TGCGCCAGCAGCTTGAATCCCGGGCTCCGCTCCAACACCATATATTTT
CASSLNPGLRSNTIYF
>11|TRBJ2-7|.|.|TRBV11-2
TGTGCCAGCAGCTTAGAGCGGGAGCAGTACTTC
CASSLEREQYF
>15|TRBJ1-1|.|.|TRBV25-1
TGTGCCAGCAGTGAATATGGGGCCCTGAACACTGAAGCTTTCTTT
CASSEYGALNTEAFF
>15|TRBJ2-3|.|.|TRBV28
TGTGCCAGCAGCATCCCTCCAAGTGGCACAGATACGCAGTATTTT
CASSIPPSGTDTQYF
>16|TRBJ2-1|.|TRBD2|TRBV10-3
TGTGCCATCAGCAAAGGACTAGCGGGATTGAGTTATGAGCAGTTCTTC
CAISKGLAGLSYEQFF
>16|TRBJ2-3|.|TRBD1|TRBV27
TGTGCCAGCAGTGTACAGGGGCGATTCAGCACAGATACGCAGTATTTT
CASSVQGRFSTDTQYF
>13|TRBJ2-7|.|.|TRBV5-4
TGTGCCAGCAGCTTGGAGACAGTCTACGAGCAGTACTTC
CASSLETVYEQYF
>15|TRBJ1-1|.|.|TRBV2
TGTGCCAGCAGGGACCTAGAAACCGTGAACACTGAAGCTTTCTTT
CASRDLETVNTEAFF
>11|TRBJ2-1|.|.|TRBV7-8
TGTGCCAGCAGCACGGGGAATGAGCAGTTCTTC
CASSTGNEQFF
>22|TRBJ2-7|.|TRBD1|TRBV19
TGTGCCAGTAGTATAAAAGGCACCGGGACAGGAGTACCGGGACTCCGTACGGTCGAGCAGTACTTC
CASSIKGTGTGVPGLRTVEQYF
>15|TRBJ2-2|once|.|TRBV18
TGTGCCAGCTCACCGGGACGGACGAACACCGGGGAGCTGTTTTTT
CASSPGRTNTGELFF
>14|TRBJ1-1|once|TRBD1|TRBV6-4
TGTGCCAGCAGTGACACAGGGGGGAACACTGAAGCTTTCTTT
CASSDTGGNTEAFF
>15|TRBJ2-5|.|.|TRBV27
TGTGCCAGCAGAGCCAGCTTATCAGGGGCGGAGACCCAGTACTTC
CASRASLSGAETQYF
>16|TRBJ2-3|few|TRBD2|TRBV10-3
TGTGCCATCAGTGAGTCCAAACTAGCGGGCACAGATACGCAGTATTTT
CAISESKLAGTDTQYF
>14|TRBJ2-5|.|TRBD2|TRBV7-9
TGTGCCAGCAGCTTAGCGGGCGGGGGAGAGACCCAGTACTTC
CASSLAGGGETQYF
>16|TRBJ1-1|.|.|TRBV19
TGTGCCAGTAGTTTAACGGGGGGTCGGGAGTCCACTGAAGCTTTCTTT
CASSLTGGRESTEAFF
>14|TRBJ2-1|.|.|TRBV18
TGTGCCAGCTCACCGGACAGCCCTTACAATGAGCAGTTCTTC
CASSPDSPYNEQFF
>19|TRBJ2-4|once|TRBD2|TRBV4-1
TGCGCCAGCAGCCAAGATGGTAGCGGGGGACCCTTAGCCAAAAACATTCAGTACTTC
CASSQDGSGGPLAKNIQYF
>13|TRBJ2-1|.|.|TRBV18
TGTGCCAGCTCAGAGTCCTCGGGCAATGAGCAGTTCTTC
CASSESSGNEQFF
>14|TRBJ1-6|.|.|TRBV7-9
TGTGCCAGCAGCGGGGCGGGGGCGTCTACACCCCTCCACTTT
CASSGAGASTPLHF
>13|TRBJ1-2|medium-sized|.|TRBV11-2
TGTGCCAGCAGCTTAGATGCAGGCGATGGCTACACCTTC
CASSLDAGDGYTF
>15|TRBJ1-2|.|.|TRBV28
TGTGCCAGCAGTTTTAATGGGAGGGGGGGAATGGGCTACACCTTC
CASSFNGRGGMGYTF
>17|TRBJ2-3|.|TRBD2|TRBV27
TGTGCCAGCAGTTTAAGAGGTCTAGCGGGAGGCGCAGATACGCAGTATTTT
CASSLRGLAGGADTQYF
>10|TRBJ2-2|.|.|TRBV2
TGTGCCAGCAGGTCCGGGGAGCTGTTTTTT
CASRSGELFF
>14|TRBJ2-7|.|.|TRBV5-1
TGCGCCAGCAGCTTGGACTTTCTCTACTACGAGCAGTACTTC
CASSLDFLYYEQYF
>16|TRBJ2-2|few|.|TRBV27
TGTGCCAGCAGTTCCCAACGGGTTTTGCGGACCGGGGAGCTGTTTTTT
CASSSQRVLRTGELFF
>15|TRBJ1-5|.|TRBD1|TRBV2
TGTGCCAGCAGTCCCGGGACAGGGCCCGGTCAGCCCCAGCATTTT
CASSPGTGPGQPQHF
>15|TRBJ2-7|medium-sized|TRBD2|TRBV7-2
TGTGCCAGCAGCCCAGGGACTAGCGGAAGCTACGAGCAGTACTTC
CASSPGTSGSYEQYF
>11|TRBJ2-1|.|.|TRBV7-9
TGTGCCAGCAGCTGGACTAATGAGCAGTTCTTC
CASSWTNEQFF
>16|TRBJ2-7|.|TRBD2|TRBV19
TGTGCCAGTAGTAGCCGACTAGCGGGGCGATCCTACGAGCAGTACTTC
CASSSRLAGRSYEQYF
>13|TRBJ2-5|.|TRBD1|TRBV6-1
TGTGCCAGCAGTGGGACAGGTCGAGAGACCCAGTACTTC
CASSGTGRETQYF
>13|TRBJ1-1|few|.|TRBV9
TGTGCCAGCAGCATACAGGGGAACACTGAAGCTTTCTTT
CASSIQGNTEAFF
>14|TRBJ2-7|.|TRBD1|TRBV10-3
TGTGCCATCAGTGGGACAGGGAGCTCCTACGAGCAGTACTTC
CAISGTGSSYEQYF
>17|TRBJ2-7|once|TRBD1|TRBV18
TGTGCCAGCTCACCTTTAAAATTAGGGACAGGGGTCGGCGAGCAGTACTTC
CASSPLKLGTGVGEQYF
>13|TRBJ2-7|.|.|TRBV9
TGTGCCAGCAGCCTAACCGGGGGTCGGGAGCAGTACTTC
CASSLTGGREQYF
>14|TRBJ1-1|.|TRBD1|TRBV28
TGTGCCAGCAGTTCCGGGACAGGGAACACTGAAGCTTTCTTT
CASSSGTGNTEAFF
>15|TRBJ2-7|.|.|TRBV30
TGTGCCTGGAGTAAGCGGCTTACGTCCTCCTACGAGCAGTACTTC
CAWSKRLTSSYEQYF